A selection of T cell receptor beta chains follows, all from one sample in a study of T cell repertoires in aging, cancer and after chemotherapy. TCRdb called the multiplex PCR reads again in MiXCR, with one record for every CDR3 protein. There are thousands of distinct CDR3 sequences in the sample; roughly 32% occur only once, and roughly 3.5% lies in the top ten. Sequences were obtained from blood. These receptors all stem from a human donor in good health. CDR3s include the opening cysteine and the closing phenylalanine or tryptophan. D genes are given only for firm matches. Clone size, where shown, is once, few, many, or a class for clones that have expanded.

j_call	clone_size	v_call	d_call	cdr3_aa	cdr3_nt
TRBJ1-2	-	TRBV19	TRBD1	CASSARDRGGYSYTF	TGTGCCAGTAGCGCCCGGGACAGGGGCGGGTATAGCTACACCTTC
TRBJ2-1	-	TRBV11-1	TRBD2	CASSVRLAGEHNEQFF	TGTGCCAGCAGCGTAAGACTAGCGGGGGAGCACAATGAGCAGTTCTTC
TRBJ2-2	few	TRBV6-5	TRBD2	CASSDGLASAGELFF	TGTGCCAGCAGTGATGGACTAGCGTCCGCCGGGGAGCTGTTTTTT
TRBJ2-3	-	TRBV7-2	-	CASSPNAGTDTQYF	TGTGCCAGCAGCCCTAATGCGGGGACAGATACGCAGTATTTT
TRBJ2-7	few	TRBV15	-	CATTPGQSSYEQYF	TGTGCCACCACTCCCGGACAGTCCTCCTACGAGCAGTACTTC
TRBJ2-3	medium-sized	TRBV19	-	CASSMPLSWDRYF	TGTGCCAGTAGTATGCCCCTAAGCTGGGATCGGTATTTT
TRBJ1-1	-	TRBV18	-	CASSLAGSDTEAFF	TGTGCCAGCTCGCTCGCAGGGTCGGACACTGAAGCTTTCTTT
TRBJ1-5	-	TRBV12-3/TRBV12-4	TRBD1	CASSGQGAHQPQHF	TGTGCCAGCAGCGGACAGGGGGCTCATCAGCCCCAGCATTTT
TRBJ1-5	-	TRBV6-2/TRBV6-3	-	CASSNGDTHQPQHF	TGTGCCAGCTCCAACGGGGACACGCATCAGCCCCAGCATTTT
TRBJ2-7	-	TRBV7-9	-	CASSPKPTDTYEQYF	TGTGCCAGCAGCCCAAAACCGACGGATACCTACGAGCAGTACTTC
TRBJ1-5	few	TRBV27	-	CASSLSSGWGNQPQHF	TGTGCCAGCAGTTTATCGTCAGGTTGGGGCAATCAGCCCCAGCATTTT
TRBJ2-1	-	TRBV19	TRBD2	CASRVGLAGGRSYNEQFF	TGTGCCAGTAGAGTAGGACTAGCGGGGGGGCGATCCTACAATGAGCAGTTCTTC
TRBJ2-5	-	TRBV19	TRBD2	CASARLAGGSRQETQYF	TGTGCCAGTGCTAGGCTAGCGGGGGGTTCCCGCCAAGAGACCCAGTACTTC
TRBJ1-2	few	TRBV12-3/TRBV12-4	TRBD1	CASSEGQTYGYTF	TGTGCCAGCAGTGAGGGACAGACCTATGGCTACACCTTC
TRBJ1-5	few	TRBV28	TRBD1	CASSLFRQGDQPQHF	TGTGCCAGCAGTTTATTCCGACAGGGGGATCAGCCCCAGCATTTT
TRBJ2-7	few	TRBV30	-	CAWSVDGTGEQYF	TGTGCCTGGAGTGTGGACGGGACCGGAGAGCAGTACTTC
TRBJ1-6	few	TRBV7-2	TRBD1	CASSPGQGASPLHF	TGTGCCAGCAGCCCGGGACAGGGGGCTTCACCCCTCCACTTT
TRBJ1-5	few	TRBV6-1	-	CASGRISNQPQHF	TGTGCCAGCGGGAGGATTAGCAATCAGCCCCAGCATTTT
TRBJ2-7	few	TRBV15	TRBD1	CATSRTGGGGFYEQYF	TGTGCCACCAGCCGTACAGGGGGCGGCGGTTTCTACGAGCAGTACTTC
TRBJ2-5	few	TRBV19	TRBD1	CASSSTGQGSETQYF	TGTGCCAGTAGTTCGACAGGGCAGGGGTCGGAGACCCAGTACTTC
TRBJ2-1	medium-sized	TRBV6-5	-	CASSYSNEQFF	TGTGCCAGCAGTTATAGTAATGAGCAGTTCTTC
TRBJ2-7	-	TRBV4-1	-	CASSWTAVNEQYF	TGCGCCAGCAGCTGGACAGCCGTCAACGAGCAGTACTTC
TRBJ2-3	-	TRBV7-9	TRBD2	CASDRYDLAGETSTDTQYF	TGTGCCAGCGACCGGTATGATCTAGCGGGGGAGACTAGCACAGATACGCAGTATTTT
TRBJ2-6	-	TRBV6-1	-	CASSDSGTGANVLTF	TGTGCCAGCAGTGATTCTGGGACTGGGGCCAACGTCCTGACTTTC
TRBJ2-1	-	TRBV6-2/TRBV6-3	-	CASSYPGGMDEFF	TGTGCCAGCAGTTACCCTGGGGGGATGGATGAATTCTTC
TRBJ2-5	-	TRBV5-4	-	CASSFGRTQETQYF	TGCGCCAGCAGCTTTGGCAGGACTCAAGAGACCCAGTACTTC
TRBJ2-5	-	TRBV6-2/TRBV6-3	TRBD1	CASSRMGDREETQYF	TGTGCCAGCAGCCGAATGGGTGACAGGGAAGAGACCCAGTACTTC
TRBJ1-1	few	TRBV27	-	CASSLIRNTEAFF	TGTGCCAGCAGTTTAATCCGGAACACTGAAGCTTTCTTT
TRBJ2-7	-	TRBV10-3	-	CAIRYTATHPYEQYF	TGTGCCATCAGATACACCGCGACGCACCCCTACGAGCAGTACTTC
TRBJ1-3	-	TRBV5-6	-	CASSFQGISSGNTIYF	TGTGCCAGCAGCTTTCAAGGGATTAGCTCTGGAAACACCATATATTTT
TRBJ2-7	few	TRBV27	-	CASSSGRTAEQYF	TGTGCCAGCAGTTCGGGACGGACAGCCGAGCAGTACTTC
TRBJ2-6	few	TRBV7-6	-	CASSPRTSQYSGANVLTF	TGTGCCAGCAGCCCCCGCACTAGCCAATACTCTGGGGCCAACGTCCTGACTTTC
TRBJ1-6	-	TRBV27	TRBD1	CASSFVGQGNSPLHF	TGTGCCAGCAGTTTCGTGGGACAGGGTAATTCACCCCTCCACTTT
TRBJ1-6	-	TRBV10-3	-	CAISEIPAGANSPLHF	TGTGCCATCAGTGAAATACCGGCAGGGGCCAATTCACCCCTCCACTTT
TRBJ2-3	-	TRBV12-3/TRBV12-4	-	CASSLRGGGKDTQYF	TGTGCCAGCAGTCTCCGGGGAGGGGGCAAAGATACGCAGTATTTT
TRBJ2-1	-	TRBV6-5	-	CASSYSFYNKQFF	TGTGCCAGCAGTTACTCGTTCTACAATAAGCAGTTCTTC
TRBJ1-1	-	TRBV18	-	CASSPPGFQFGAFF	TGTGCCAGCTCACCACCGGGATTTCAGTTCGGGGCTTTCTTT
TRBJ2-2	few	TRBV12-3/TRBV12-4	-	CASSLRGGGIGELFF	TGTGCCAGCAGTCTTAGGGGCGGGGGCATCGGGGAGCTGTTTTTT
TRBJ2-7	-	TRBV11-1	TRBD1	CASSLNRGRLYEQYF	TGTGCCAGCAGCTTAAATAGGGGGCGTTTGTACGAGCAGTACTTC
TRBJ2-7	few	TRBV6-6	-	CASSLAGVSYEQYF	TGTGCCAGCAGCCTAGCAGGGGTCTCCTACGAGCAGTACTTC
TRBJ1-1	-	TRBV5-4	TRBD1	CASSFDRGLRGEAFF	TGTGCCAGCAGCTTCGACAGGGGGCTAAGGGGTGAAGCTTTCTTT
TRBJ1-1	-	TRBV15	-	CATRGDLNTEAFF	TGTGCCACTAGGGGGGATCTGAACACTGAAGCTTTCTTT
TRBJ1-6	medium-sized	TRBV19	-	CASSILDSDSPLHF	TGTGCCAGTAGTATCTTGGACAGTGATTCACCCCTCCACTTT
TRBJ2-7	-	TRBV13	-	CASSFPSERYEQYF	TGTGCCAGCAGCTTCCCGTCTGAACGCTACGAGCAGTACTTC
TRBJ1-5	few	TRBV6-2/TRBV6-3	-	CASNLSNQPQHF	TGTGCCAGCAACCTTAGCAATCAGCCCCAGCATTTT
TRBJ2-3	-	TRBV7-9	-	CASRSGSGAPTDTQYF	TGTGCCAGCAGGTCGGGGAGTGGGGCCCCCACGGATACGCAGTATTTT
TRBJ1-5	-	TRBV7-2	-	CASSLEPLGPQHF	TGTGCCAGCAGCTTAGAACCCCTTGGGCCCCAGCATTTT
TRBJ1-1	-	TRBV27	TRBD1	CASSPQGARTEAFF	TGTGCCAGCAGTCCCCAGGGGGCGAGAACTGAAGCTTTCTTT
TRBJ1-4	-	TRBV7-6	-	CASSLFGTPNEKLFF	TGTGCCAGCAGCTTATTTGGGACCCCCAATGAAAAACTGTTTTTT
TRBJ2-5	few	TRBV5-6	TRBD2	CASSPRLGSGEETQYF	TGTGCCAGCAGCCCCCGGTTAGGTAGCGGGGAGGAGACCCAGTACTTC
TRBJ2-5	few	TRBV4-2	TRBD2	CASSQDRGGQETQYF	TGTGCCAGCAGCCAAGATCGCGGGGGGCAGGAGACCCAGTACTTC
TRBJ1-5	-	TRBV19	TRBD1	CASSPGTGDQEPQHF	TGTGCCAGTAGTCCGGGGACAGGGGACCAGGAGCCCCAGCATTTT
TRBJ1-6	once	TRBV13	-	CASSLVSSGNSPLHF	TGTGCCAGCAGCTTAGTCTCCAGTGGAAATTCACCCCTCCACTTT
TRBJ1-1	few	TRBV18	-	CASSPPGGMNTEAFF	TGTGCCAGCTCACCACCCGGCGGCATGAACACTGAAGCTTTCTTT
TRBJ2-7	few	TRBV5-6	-	CASSLGARGTKLSYEQYF	TGTGCCAGCAGCTTGGGGGCTCGGGGGACAAAGCTTTCCTACGAGCAGTACTTC
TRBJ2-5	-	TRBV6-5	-	CASKTRGQTQYF	TGTGCCAGCAAAACGAGGGGCCAGACCCAGTACTTC
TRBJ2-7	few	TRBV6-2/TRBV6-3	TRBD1	CASSSPRDRSYEQYF	TGTGCCAGCAGTTCCCCGCGGGACAGGTCCTACGAGCAGTACTTC